The 26 T cell receptor beta chains presented below share a single source sample, sequenced in a study of radiotherapy plus CTLA-4 blockade in lung cancer. TCRdb's table, derived via immunoSEQ multiplex PCR, lists solely in-frame clones and lacks some. Altogether some 45,000 clones are present, around 77% being singletons, with the ten largest covering more than 6.5%. The specimen comprised peripheral blood, sampled from a patient treated with radiotherapy plus ipilimumab. The receptor source for this set is a human donor with non-small cell lung cancer who had stable disease on radiotherapy plus ipilimumab.

A few counts support this clone. The chain carries TRBV28 and TRBJ1-5, with 7 bases that match TRBD1. After removal of 3 bases from V and 2 bases from J, the junction contained 10 bases not matched to a gene. Germline V gives CDR1 MDHEN, CDR2 SYDVKM. The CDR3 totals 17 residues. The CDR3, as DNA: TGTGCCAGCAGTTTGAACCGAGGAGGGGGCGGCAATCAGCCCCAGCATTTT. Its translation: CASSLNRGGGGNQPQHF.

The rearrangement uses TRBV5-4 and TRBJ1-4, with D maybe TRBD1 (6 bases). The V end lost 4 bases, the J end lost 7 bases, and 8 bases lay between the germline ends. CDR1 and CDR2 (germline): SGHNT, YYREEE (reference sequence). This CDR3 has 12 residues. The CDR3 is CASSRDTEKLFF. In nucleotides, the CDR3 is TGTGCCAGCAGCCGGGACACTGAAAAACTGTTTTTT.

V usage is TRBV6-1 and J usage is TRBJ1-5; D call uncertain. Germline-derived CDR1 and CDR2 are MNHNS and SASEGT. The length of the CDR3 is 13 residues. Trimming stripped 2 bases from V and 9 bases from J, with 11 bases between. The CDR3 sequence is CASSESSQPPQHF. CDR3 bases: TGTGCCAGCAGTGAAAGCAGCCAGCCGCCCCAGCATTTT.

The chain carries TRBV5-1 and TRBJ1-1; TRBD1 aligns across 7 bases. The CDR3 runs 15 residues. V shed 3 bases and J 4 bases; nucleotides not matched to a gene: 9. Germline lookup yields CDR1 SGHRS and CDR2 YFSETQ. The CDR3 sequence is CASSSPYRGSTEAFF. In DNA, the CDR3 is TGCGCCAGCAGCTCACCTTACAGGGGAAGCACTGAAGCTTTCTTT. Based on the CDR3 plus reference TRBV5-1 and TRBJ1-1, the full variable domain is KAGVTQTPRYLIKTRGQQVTLSCSPISGHRSVSWYQQTPGQGLQFLFEYFSETQRNKGNFPGRFSGRQFSNSRSEMNVSTLELGDSALYLCASSSPYRGSTEAFFGQGTRLTVV.

The chain employs TRBV19 and TRBJ1-5; possibly TRBD1 for D (6 bases). Germline CDR1 LNHDA, CDR2 SQIVND (reference sequence). With 7 bases removed from V and 0 bases from J, the gap between germline ends came to 13 bases. The CDR3 consists of 15 residues. The CDR3 spells CASTVTGNSNQPQHF. Written as DNA, the CDR3 is TGTGCCAGTACGGTGACAGGCAATAGCAATCAGCCCCAGCATTTT.

The V and J genes are TRBV7-8 and TRBJ2-2, with TRBD2 matching over 7 bases. CDR1 is SGHVS, CDR2 FQNEAQ, per germline. The CDR3 runs to 16 residues. V was pared by 1 base and J by 1 base, with 3 bases of the junction left unmatched. CDR3 region: CASSLVPSGNTGELFF. The CDR3 DNA reads TGTGCCAGCAGCTTAGTTCCTAGCGGGAACACCGGGGAGCTGTTTTTT.

The chain couples TRBV30 to TRBJ1-1; the D gene is possibly TRBD1 (5 bases). The V end lost 5 bases, the J end lost 0 bases, and 16 bases lay between the germline ends. CDR1 is GTSNPN, CDR2 SVGIG, per germline (reference sequence). This CDR3 is built from 15 residues. CDR3 coding DNA: TGTGCCTGGGTCGACAGCTCTGCTATGAACACTGAAGCTTTCTTT. Its translation: CAWVDSSAMNTEAFF.

This chain uses TRBV4-3 with TRBJ1-2; D is unresolved. The V gene's germline CDR1 is LGHNA and CDR2 YSLEER. The CDR3 sequence is 16 residues long. V lost 0 bases to trimming and J lost 0 bases, with 11 bases between them. The CDR3: CASSQDPRHSNYGYTF. DNA for the CDR3: TGCGCCAGCAGCCAAGATCCGCGACACTCTAACTATGGCTACACCTTC.

The chain employs TRBV18 and TRBJ1-1, with a possible D match to TRBD1 (5 bases). V lost 0 bases, J lost 7 bases, and 12 bases lay in between. Germline loops: CDR1 KGHSH, CDR2 LQKENI. This CDR3 is 14 amino acids long. The CDR3 here is CASSPPGGYGEAFF. The DNA of the CDR3 is TGTGCCAGCTCACCACCGGGGGGTTACGGTGAAGCTTTCTTT.

CDR3 protein: CASSPPGTSNGAQYF. DNA of the CDR3: TGTGCCAGCAGTCCGCCTGGGACATCCAATGGGGCCCAGTACTTC. The chain has TRBV7-8 and TRBJ2-5; D is perhaps TRBD1 (6 bases). The CDR3 covers 15 residues. Trimming left V 6 bases short and J 9 bases short, with 23 bases between. Germline values: CDR1 SGHVS, CDR2 FQNEAQ.

Worth noting for this clone: At one boundary the junction diverges from the germline segment, which might be a read error. V and J are TRBV30 and TRBJ2-5; D unclear. The CDR3 has 11 residues. Germline assignment: CDR1 GTSNPN and CDR2 SVGIG (reference sequence). Written as DNA, the CDR3 is TGTGCCTGGAGTGTCCAAAAGACCCAGTACTTC. It specifies CAWSVQKTQYF.

This rearrangement joins TRBV30 to TRBJ1-4; the D is unclear. The germline gives CDR1 GTSNPN, CDR2 SVGIG (reference sequence). The CDR3 length is 14 residues. V lost 1 base, J lost 5 bases, and 11 bases lay in between. The CDR3 protein is CAWSDRAGNEKLFF. The CDR3 nucleotides read TGTGCCTGGAGTGATAGGGCGGGAAATGAAAAACTGTTTTTT.

This clone has just one count. The J gene is TRBJ1-1, the V gene TRBV2, with D uncertain. Germline V lookup: CDR1 SNHLY, CDR2 FYNNEI. CDR3 length: 12 amino acids. V was clipped by 5 bases and J by 1 base, with 5 bases between them. DNA of the CDR3: TGTGCCAGCAGTAGTACGAACACTGAAGCTTTCTTT. Its translation: CASSSTNTEAFF.

J is TRBJ2-7 and V is TRBV6-5, with a possible D match to TRBD1 (5 bases). Germline V gene lookup returns CDR1 MNHEY and CDR2 SVGAGI. The V end lost 2 bases, the J end lost 3 bases, and 17 bases lay between the germline ends. This CDR3 spans 16 amino acids. The CDR3 DNA follows: TGTGCCAGCAGTTACAGACAGTTTAATCATCACTACGAGCAGTACTTC. Protein: CASSYRQFNHHYEQYF.

This clone was counted only a few times. At the DNA level, this CDR3 is encoded by other sequences in the same sample as well. The chain employs TRBV5-1 and TRBJ2-5; TRBD2 agrees at 9 bases. CDR3 size: 14 residues. Germline V lookup: CDR1 SGHRS, CDR2 YFSETQ. V dropped 4 bases and J dropped 1; count of bases not matched to a gene: 2. The CDR3 spells CASSPAGGQETQYF. Here the CDR3 DNA reads TGCGCCAGCAGCCCAGCGGGGGGCCAAGAGACCCAGTACTTC.

This clone was detected once. V is TRBV5-6 and J is TRBJ2-2; 7 nucleotides match TRBD2. After removal of 5 bases from V and 5 bases from J, the junction contained 9 bases not matched to a gene. CDR1 and CDR2 (germline): SGHDT, YYEEEE. This CDR3 contains 15 residues. The CDR3 DNA follows: TGTGCCAGCAGGATCTCCCCGGGGGGAACCGGGGAGCTGTTTTTT. Amino acid sequence: CASRISPGGTGELFF.

The V and J genes are TRBV5-4 and TRBJ1-2; TRBD1 might be the D (5 bases). Germline CDR1 reads SGHNT; CDR2 reads YYREEE (reference sequence). Trimming shortened V by 0 bases and J by 3 bases, and 12 bases separated the two germline ends. The CDR3 has 15 residues. The CDR3 nucleotides read TGTGCCAGCAGCTTGGTAGACAGCCTAGACTATGGCTACACCTTC. It yields the protein CASSLVDSLDYGYTF.

The V and J genes are TRBV5-8 and TRBJ2-7; either TRBD1 or TRBD2 may fit D (5 bases each). The germline V gene has CDR1 SGHTS and CDR2 YDEGEE. With 0 bases removed from V and 10 bases from J, the gap between germline ends came to 20 bases. The CDR3 is 15 residues long. The CDR3 loop is CASSLEQVPRGEQYF. The CDR3 bases are TGTGCCAGCAGCTTGGAACAGGTCCCCCGAGGGGAACAGTACTTC.

This clone was found a few times. The V call is TRBV28, the J call TRBJ1-3; 7 nucleotides agree with TRBD1. CDR1 and CDR2 (germline): MDHEN, SYDVKM. V dropped 2 bases and J dropped 4; count of bases not matched to a gene: 2. The CDR3 loop spans 14 amino acids. The CDR3 DNA follows: TGTGCCAGCAGTTTAGTACAGGGGGGAAACACCATATATTTT. Translation gives CASSLVQGGNTIYF.

This clone has more than one count but fewer than ten. The chain combines TRBV6-5 with TRBJ1-1; no definite D call. The V gene lost 0 bases and the J gene lost 7 bases, with 9 bases spanning the gap. From germline, CDR1 is MNHEY and CDR2 SVGAGI. The CDR3 spans 13 residues. The CDR3 here is CASSYSGLYEAFF. As DNA, the CDR3 is TGTGCCAGCAGTTACTCGGGCCTGTATGAAGCTTTCTTT.

The chain combines TRBV2 with TRBJ2-7, with 8 bases that match TRBD2. The CDR3 length is 16 residues. Germline V gene sequence: CDR1 SNHLY, CDR2 FYNNEI. With V trimmed by 8 bases and J by 5 bases, 17 bases remained unmatched. The CDR3 nucleotides are TGTGCCAGCTGGACAGCCCTACCGGGGGGGGAAGACGAGCAGTACGTC. It encodes CASWTALPGGEDEQYV.

As regards this clone: At one of its ends the junction is not consistent with the germline gene, which may arise from a read error. The V and J genes are TRBV15 and TRBJ1-1, with D unclear. The CDR3 covers 13 residues. CDR1 and CDR2 (germline): LNHNV, YYDKDF (reference sequence). CDR3 in amino acids: CATSRDEVTLRSF. The CDR3 DNA is TGTGCCACCAGCAGAGACGAGGTGACATTAAGGTCGTTC.

V gene TRBV18 combines with J gene TRBJ1-1; unclear D gene. The CDR3 runs 13 residues. Trimming pared 2 bases from V and 1 base from J, leaving 5 bases between. Germline V gene lookup returns CDR1 KGHSH and CDR2 LQKENI. DNA for the CDR3: TGTGCCAGCTCACCAACCAGGAACACTGAAGCTTTCTTT. Translated, it gives CASSPTRNTEAFF. The whole variable domain, filled in from reference TRBV18 and TRBJ1-1, reads NAGVMQNPRHLVRRRGQEARLRCSPMKGHSHVYWYRQLPEEGLKFMVYLQKENIIDESGMPKERFSAEFPKEGPSILRIQQVVRGDSAAYFCASSPTRNTEAFFGQGTRLTVV.

The V gene is TRBV5-1, the J gene TRBJ1-2; D uncertain. Germline V gene data show CDR1 as SGHRS and CDR2 as YFSETQ. Trimming removed 0 bases at V and 6 bases at J, with 12 bases between. The CDR3 runs 14 residues. This CDR3 is CASSLDGFRDGYTF. The CDR3, as DNA: TGCGCCAGCAGCTTGGACGGTTTCCGGGATGGCTACACCTTC.

V is TRBV10-3 and J is TRBJ2-5, with TRBD2 matching 7 bases. Germline assignment: CDR1 ENHRY and CDR2 SYGVKD. The CDR3 spans 16 residues. The ends lost 4 bases at V and 1 base at J; junction bases unmatched: 9. CDR3 sequence reads: CAISGRGGQGQETQYF. Here the CDR3 DNA reads TGTGCCATCAGTGGGAGGGGAGGGCAGGGCCAAGAGACCCAGTACTTC.

The chain employs TRBV7-2 and TRBJ2-7; 9 bases align to TRBD2. This CDR3 has 16 amino acids. Trimming took 1 base from V and 0 from J; bases not matched to a gene: 4. Germline CDR1 reads SGHTA; CDR2 reads FQGNSA. Here the CDR3 reads CASSLVASGTSYEQYF. The CDR3 DNA is TGTGCCAGCAGCTTAGTAGCTAGCGGGACCTCCTACGAGCAGTACTTC.